These 27 T cell receptor beta chains share one sample of origin, sequenced in a study of vaccination effects on CD4 cells after COVID-19. Expansion of antigen-specific CD4+ T cells with viral peptide pools was carried out by the ViraFEST assay before sequencing. The culture ran for 10 days, and then CD4+ T cells were isolated. The participants, recipients of two vaccine doses, got either BNT162b2 or mRNA-1273. These TCRs are of unknown antigen specificity. Here immunoSEQ multiplex PCR was the method, and the copy in TCRdb shows in-frame clones only, minus some. The table lists 60,000 to 85,000 clones, 74% of them singletons. The source was CD4+ T cells from PBMCs cultured with HCoV-229E spike peptides, collected after COVID-19 vaccination. Receptors originate from a human donor who received a COVID-19 vaccine.

The gene calls are TRBV2 and TRBJ1-4; TRBD1 aligns across 8 bases. CDR1 is SNHLY, CDR2 FYNNEI, per germline. V trimming: 7 bases; J trimming: 5 bases; junction bases outside the gene matches: 3. The CDR3 runs 13 residues. This CDR3 is CASTRTGNEKLFF. For the CDR3, the DNA is TGTGCCAGCACTCGGACAGGGAATGAAAAACTGTTTTTT.

Notes on this clone: Other nucleotide sequences in the sample specify the same CDR3. This chain uses TRBV5-1 with TRBJ1-5; tentative D call: TRBD1 (6 bases). Germline CDR1 reads SGHRS; CDR2 reads YFSETQ. CDR3 size: 14 residues. V lost 0 bases and J lost 4, with 8 bases in between. This CDR3 reads CASSLGGGNQPQHF. For the CDR3, the DNA is TGCGCCAGCAGCTTGGGAGGGGGGAATCAGCCCCAGCATTTT. Complete variable domain (other parts from reference TRBV5-1 and TRBJ1-5): KAGVTQTPRYLIKTRGQQVTLSCSPISGHRSVSWYQQTPGQGLQFLFEYFSETQRNKGNFPGRFSGRQFSNSRSEMNVSTLELGDSALYLCASSLGGGNQPQHFGDGTRLSIL.

The rearrangement joins TRBV5-6 to TRBJ2-7; 9 bases align to TRBD1. The CDR3 totals 14 residues. J gave up 6 bases and V 4 bases, and 8 bases lay outside the gene matches. Germline assignment: CDR1 SGHDT and CDR2 YYEEEE. The CDR3 sequence: CASSRLGTGSEQYV. CDR3 coding DNA: TGTGCCAGCAGCCGTTTGGGGACAGGGTCCGAGCAGTACGTC.

The sample holds one count of this clone. The chain has TRBV5-1 and TRBJ2-6; the D is unclear. CDR1 and CDR2 from the germline V gene are SGHRS and YFSETQ. The CDR3 is 17 residues long. V was shortened by 0 bases and J by 1 base, with 11 bases between the two germline ends. The CDR3 coding sequence is TGCGCCAGCAGCTTGGTCGGTGGGGATTCTGGGGCCAACGTCCTGACTTTC. Protein sequence: CASSLVGGDSGANVLTF. Full variable domain (outside the CDR3, taken from reference TRBV5-1 and TRBJ2-6): KAGVTQTPRYLIKTRGQQVTLSCSPISGHRSVSWYQQTPGQGLQFLFEYFSETQRNKGNFPGRFSGRQFSNSRSEMNVSTLELGDSALYLCASSLVGGDSGANVLTFGAGSRLTVL.

The chain recombines TRBV9 with TRBJ1-2; D remains ambiguous. V was shortened by 4 bases and J by 4 bases, with 11 bases between the two germline ends. From germline, CDR1 is SGDLS and CDR2 YYNGEE. The CDR3 runs to 13 residues. The CDR3 nucleotides read TGTGCCAGCAGCCCTCTTAGTACCTATGGCTACACCTTC. It yields the protein CASSPLSTYGYTF.

This chain joins TRBV6-1 and TRBJ2-7; either TRBD1 or TRBD2 may fit D (5 bases each). Germline CDR1 reads MNHNS; CDR2 reads SASEGT. The CDR3 is made up of 14 amino acids. V gave up 1 base and J gave up 3 bases, with 10 bases separating them. CDR3 nucleotide sequence: TGTGCCAGCAGTGAAGGGGGGACCTACTACGAGCAGTACGTC. Protein product: CASSEGGTYYEQYV.

This clone was seen only a few times. V and J are TRBV24-1 and TRBJ2-1; 12 bases are shared with TRBD2. Germline V lookup: CDR1 KGHDR, CDR2 SFDVKD. With 2 bases clipped from V and 0 bases from J, the junction kept 7 bases outside the gene matches. This CDR3 is 19 amino acids long. Here the CDR3 DNA reads TGTGCCACCAGTGATTCCCTGACTAGCGGGGGTTTCTCCTACAATGAGCAGTTCTTC. Translating it yields CATSDSLTSGGFSYNEQFF.

The rearrangement uses TRBV11-2 and TRBJ2-7, with D possibly being TRBD2 (7 bases). The CDR3 is 15 amino acids. Germline V gene lookup returns CDR1 SGHAT and CDR2 FQNNGV. Between the trimmed V and J ends, which lost 6 bases and 2 bases, there was a span of 17 bases. The CDR3 spells CASSQGRGAPYEQYV. CDR3 bases: TGTGCCAGCAGTCAGGGGAGGGGGGCTCCCTACGAGCAGTACGTC.

This chain links TRBV10-3 with TRBJ2-7; 9 nucleotides match TRBD1. The CDR3 runs 14 residues. The germline V gene encodes CDR1 ENHRY and CDR2 SYGVKD. The J segment lost 6 bases and the V segment lost 8 bases, leaving 11 bases of the junction unmatched. The CDR3 sequence is CAIGSPGQGTEQYV. The CDR3 nucleotides read TGTGCCATCGGTAGCCCGGGACAGGGTACCGAGCAGTACGTC.

The V gene is TRBV5-1, the J gene TRBJ1-4; D unresolved. Per germline, CDR1 SGHRS and CDR2 YFSETQ. The CDR3 is made up of 14 amino acids. The ends were cut back, 5 bases at V and 8 bases at J, with 16 bases in the middle. CDR3 protein: CASSAATSGEKLFF. The CDR3 coding sequence is TGCGCCAGCAGTGCGGCGACCAGTGGGGAAAAACTGTTTTTT. Using reference TRBV5-1 and TRBJ1-4 for the parts outside the CDR3, the full variable domain is KAGVTQTPRYLIKTRGQQVTLSCSPISGHRSVSWYQQTPGQGLQFLFEYFSETQRNKGNFPGRFSGRQFSNSRSEMNVSTLELGDSALYLCASSAATSGEKLFFGSGTQLSVL.

The V call is TRBV5-5, the J call TRBJ2-7; D might be TRBD1 (6 bases). The CDR3 consists of 15 residues. Trimming stripped 1 base from V and 4 bases from J, with 15 bases between. Germline CDR1 and CDR2: SGHKS and YYEKEE (reference sequence). The DNA for the CDR3 is TGTGCCAGCAGCTTGAGGTTGGCAGGGGAATACGAGCAGTACGTC. Residues: CASSLRLAGEYEQYV.

In this sample, this clone turned up a few times. J is TRBJ1-6 and V is TRBV19; D remains ambiguous. Germline CDR1 and CDR2: LNHDA and SQIVND (reference sequence). V lost 8 bases and J lost 8, with 13 bases in between. The CDR3 extends over 13 amino acids. CDR3 bases: TGTGCCAGTCCAAGACACGGCCATTCACCCCTCCACTTT. This codes for CASPRHGHSPLHF.

The J gene is TRBJ2-1, the V gene TRBV3-1 (or the pseudogene TRBV3-2); D remains ambiguous. This CDR3 contains 12 residues. Looked up from germline, CDR1 is LGHDT and CDR2 is YNNKEL (reference sequence). The ends were cut back, 6 bases at V and 7 bases at J, with 10 bases in the middle. CDR3 loop: CASSRALNEQFF. CDR3 DNA: TGTGCCAGCAGTCGCGCCCTAAATGAGCAGTTCTTC.

This chain links TRBV4-2 with TRBJ1-5; D unclear. CDR3 length: 13 residues. Trimming left V 3 bases short and J 7 bases short, with 10 bases between. CDR1 and CDR2 (germline): LGHNA, YNFKEQ. Written as DNA, the CDR3 is TGTGCCAGCAGCCAGTCGGGTCAGCAGCCCCAGCATTTT. Encoded protein: CASSQSGQQPQHF.

The chain uses TRBV24-1 and TRBJ2-2, with 7 bases aligning to TRBD1. V lost 3 bases to trimming and J lost 4 bases; unmatched junction nucleotides: 4. Germline V gene data show CDR1 as KGHDR and CDR2 as SFDVKD. The CDR3 consists of 15 residues. DNA of the CDR3: TGTGCCACCAGTGATCCGACAGGGACCACCGGGGAGCTGTTTTTT. Its protein is CATSDPTGTTGELFF.

The chain combines TRBV10-3 with TRBJ1-2; weak D call: TRBD1 (5 bases). Germline CDR1 is ENHRY and CDR2 is SYGVKD. The CDR3 runs 12 residues. V was pared by 10 bases and J by 3 bases, with 12 bases between. The CDR3 is CASSDSHYGYTF. The CDR3 DNA is TGTGCCAGTTCAGACAGCCACTATGGCTACACCTTC.

The chain couples TRBV7-9 to TRBJ1-2, with D possibly matching TRBD1 (5 bases). The CDR3 extends over 17 amino acids. Germline V gives CDR1 SEHNR, CDR2 FQNEAQ (reference sequence). V lost 5 bases to trimming and J lost 1 base, with 20 bases between them. The CDR3 here is CASSPWGQEGSNYGYTF. In DNA, the CDR3 is TGTGCCAGCAGCCCGTGGGGCCAGGAGGGGAGTAACTATGGCTACACCTTC.

The chain combines TRBV10-3 with TRBJ1-5; possible D gene TRBD1, 6 bases. V was clipped by 2 bases and J by 5 bases, with 13 bases between them. The germline gives CDR1 ENHRY, CDR2 SYGVKD. This CDR3 spans 15 amino acids. CDR3 nucleotides: TGTGCCATCAGTGAGGGAGGGGGGAACGATCAGCCCCAGCATTTT. Amino acid sequence: CAISEGGGNDQPQHF.

This chain connects TRBV28 to TRBJ1-2, with D perhaps TRBD1 (5 bases). Germline-derived CDR1 and CDR2 are MDHEN and SYDVKM. The CDR3 has 14 amino acids. V shed 6 bases and J shed 4 bases, with 15 bases lying between them. The CDR3 sequence: CASRPHGQAYGYTF. CDR3 nucleotides: TGTGCCAGCAGGCCCCACGGACAAGCCTATGGCTACACCTTC.

The chain recombines TRBV3-1 (or the pseudogene TRBV3-2) with TRBJ2-5, with TRBD2 identical over 9 bases. CDR3 length equals 16 residues. V dropped 4 bases and J dropped 4; count of bases not matched to a gene: 10. Germline V lookup: CDR1 LGHDT, CDR2 YNNKEL (reference sequence). The CDR3, as DNA: TGTGCCAGCAGCCGCTTTCGCGGGGGGGATGGAGAGACCCAGTACTTC. This gives the protein CASSRFRGGDGETQYF.

This chain joins TRBV2 and TRBJ2-3; 16 bases fit TRBD2. Trimming removed 6 bases from V and 8 bases from J; junction bases left unmatched: 8. CDR3 length: 16 residues. Germline CDR1 is SNHLY and CDR2 is FYNNEI. Here the CDR3 reads CASRLGLAGGPGTQYF. In DNA, the CDR3 is TGTGCCAGCAGACTGGGACTAGCGGGGGGGCCCGGTACGCAGTATTTT.

This clone came up once. The chain's CDR3 is CASSLSPDQPQHF. The DNA of the CDR3 is TGCGCCAGCAGCCTAAGTCCTGATCAGCCCCAGCATTTT. The J gene is TRBJ1-5, the V gene TRBV5-1; no firm D call. CDR3 length: 13 amino acids. Deletions cut 4 bases from V and 5 bases from J, with 10 bases between. CDR1 is SGHRS and CDR2 is YFSETQ in the germline V gene.

This clone was seen once. The chain joins TRBV30 to TRBJ1-1, with D possibly matching TRBD1 (5 bases). The CDR3 runs to 15 residues. The germline CDR1 and CDR2 sequences are GTSNPN and SVGIG (reference sequence). Deletions cut 4 bases from V and 2 bases from J, with 17 bases between. CDR3 sequence (DNA): TGTGCCTGGAATCCGGGACGGGGAACAAACACTGAAGCTTTCTTT. Translated: CAWNPGRGTNTEAFF.

The chain uses TRBV27 and TRBJ1-1; D unclear. There are 16 residues in the CDR3. Germline V gives CDR1 MNHEY, CDR2 SMNVEV (reference sequence). V dropped 2 bases and J dropped 1 base, with 14 bases sitting between them. The CDR3 loop reads CASSLMSGRRNTEAFF. In nucleotides, the CDR3 is TGTGCCAGCAGTTTAATGTCTGGGAGGAGGAACACTGAAGCTTTCTTT.

The rearrangement links TRBV3-1 (or the pseudogene TRBV3-2) to TRBJ2-7; either TRBD1 or TRBD2 may fit D (6 bases each). The CDR3 totals 13 residues. V was trimmed by 3 bases and J by 3 bases, leaving 9 bases between them. Germline loops: CDR1 LGHDT, CDR2 YNNKEL (reference sequence). CDR3 sequence reads: CASSHGGGYEQYV. The CDR3 DNA reads TGTGCCAGCAGCCACGGGGGCGGCTACGAGCAGTACGTC.

This clone has only a few counts. This chain connects TRBV18 to TRBJ2-3; no clear D gene. The CDR3 is made up of 14 amino acids. Trimming removed 0 bases from V and 0 bases from J, with 4 bases in between. Germline values: CDR1 KGHSH, CDR2 LQKENI. CDR3 sequence reads: CASSPPSSTDTQYF. The CDR3 region has the DNA TGTGCCAGCTCACCACCTTCCAGCACAGATACGCAGTATTTT.

In this sample, this clone turned up once. V gene TRBV2 combines with J gene TRBJ2-5, with 7 bases aligning to TRBD1. The CDR3 spans 12 residues. Trimming took 6 bases from V and 10 from J; bases not matched to a gene: 8. Germline V gives CDR1 SNHLY, CDR2 FYNNEI. This chain's CDR3 is CASRTDRVGQYF. CDR3 coding DNA: TGTGCCAGCAGGACCGACAGGGTAGGCCAGTACTTC.